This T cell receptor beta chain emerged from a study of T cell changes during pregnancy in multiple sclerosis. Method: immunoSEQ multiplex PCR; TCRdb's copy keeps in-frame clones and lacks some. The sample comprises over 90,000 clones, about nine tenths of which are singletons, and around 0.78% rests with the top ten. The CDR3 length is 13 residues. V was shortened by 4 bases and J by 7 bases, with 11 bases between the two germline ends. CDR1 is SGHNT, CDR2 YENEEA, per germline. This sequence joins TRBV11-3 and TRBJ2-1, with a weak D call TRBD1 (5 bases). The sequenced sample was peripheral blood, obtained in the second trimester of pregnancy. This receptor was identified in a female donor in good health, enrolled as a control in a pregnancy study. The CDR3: CASSSRVGNEQFF. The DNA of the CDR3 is TGTGCCAGCAGCTCCAGGGTTGGGAATGAGCAGTTCTTC.